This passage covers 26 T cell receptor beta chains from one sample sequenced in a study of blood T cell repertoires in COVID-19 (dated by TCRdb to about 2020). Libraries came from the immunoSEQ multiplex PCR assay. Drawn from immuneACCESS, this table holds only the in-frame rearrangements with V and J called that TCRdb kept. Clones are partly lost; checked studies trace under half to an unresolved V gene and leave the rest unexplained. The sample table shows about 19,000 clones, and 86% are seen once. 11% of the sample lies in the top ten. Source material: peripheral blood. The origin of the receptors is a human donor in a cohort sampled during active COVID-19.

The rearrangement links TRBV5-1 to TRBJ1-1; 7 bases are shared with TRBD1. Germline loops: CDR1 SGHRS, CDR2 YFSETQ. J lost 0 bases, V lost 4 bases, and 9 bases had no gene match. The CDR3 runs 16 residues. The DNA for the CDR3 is TGCGCCAGCAGCCCACGGACAGGCGGCTTGAACACTGAAGCTTTCTTT. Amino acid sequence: CASSPRTGGLNTEAFF.

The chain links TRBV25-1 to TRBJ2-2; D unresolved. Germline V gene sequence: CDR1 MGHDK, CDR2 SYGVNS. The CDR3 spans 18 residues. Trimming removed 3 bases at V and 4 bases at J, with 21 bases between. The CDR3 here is CASSDLSSRSDSTGELFF. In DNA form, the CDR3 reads TGTGCCAGCAGTGACCTAAGCTCTCGTTCCGATTCCACCGGGGAGCTGTTTTTT.

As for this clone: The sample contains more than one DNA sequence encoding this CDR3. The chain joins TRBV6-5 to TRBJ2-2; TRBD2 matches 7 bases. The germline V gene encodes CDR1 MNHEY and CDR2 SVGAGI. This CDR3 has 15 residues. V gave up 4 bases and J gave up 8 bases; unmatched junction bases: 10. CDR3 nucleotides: TGTGCCAGCAGTTCCCGGACTAGGTTCCCTGGGGAGCTGTTTTTT. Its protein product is CASSSRTRFPGELFF.

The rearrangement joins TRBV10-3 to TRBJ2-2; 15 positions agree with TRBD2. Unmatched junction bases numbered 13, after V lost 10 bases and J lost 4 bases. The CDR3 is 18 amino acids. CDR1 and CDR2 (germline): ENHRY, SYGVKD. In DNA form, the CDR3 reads TGTGCCACAACCGGGACTAGCGGGAGGAGGTGGGGCACCGGGGAGCTGTTTTTT. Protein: CATTGTSGRRWGTGELFF.

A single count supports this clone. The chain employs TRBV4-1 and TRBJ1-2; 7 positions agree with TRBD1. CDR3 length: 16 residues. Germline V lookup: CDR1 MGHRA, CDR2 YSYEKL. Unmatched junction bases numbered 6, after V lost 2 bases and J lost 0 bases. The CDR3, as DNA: TGCGCCAGCAGCCAACCGCACAGGGGTTCTAACTATGGCTACACCTTC. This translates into CASSQPHRGSNYGYTF.

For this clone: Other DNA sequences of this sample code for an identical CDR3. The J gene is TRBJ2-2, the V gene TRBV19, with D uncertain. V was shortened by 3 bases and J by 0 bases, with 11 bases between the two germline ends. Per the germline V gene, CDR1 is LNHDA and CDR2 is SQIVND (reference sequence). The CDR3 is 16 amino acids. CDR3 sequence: CASSILGSANTGELFF. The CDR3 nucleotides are TGTGCCAGTAGTATCCTAGGCAGCGCGAACACCGGGGAGCTGTTTTTT.

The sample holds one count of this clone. The CDR3 loop reads CATSEASSGSWVEQFF. The CDR3 DNA reads as TGTGCCACCAGTGAAGCCTCTAGCGGGAGCTGGGTTGAGCAGTTCTTC. The chain has TRBV24-1 and TRBJ2-1; 10 nucleotides line up with TRBD2. The length of the CDR3 is 16 residues. After removal of 4 bases from V and 9 bases from J, the junction contained 11 bases not matched to a gene. Germline CDR1 reads KGHDR; CDR2 reads SFDVKD.

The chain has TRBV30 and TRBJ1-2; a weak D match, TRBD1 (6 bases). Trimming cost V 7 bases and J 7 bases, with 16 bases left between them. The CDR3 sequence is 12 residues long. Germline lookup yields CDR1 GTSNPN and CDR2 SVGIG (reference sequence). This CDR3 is CALGGGIGGYTF. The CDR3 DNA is TGTGCCTTAGGGGGGGGGATTGGTGGCTACACCTTC.

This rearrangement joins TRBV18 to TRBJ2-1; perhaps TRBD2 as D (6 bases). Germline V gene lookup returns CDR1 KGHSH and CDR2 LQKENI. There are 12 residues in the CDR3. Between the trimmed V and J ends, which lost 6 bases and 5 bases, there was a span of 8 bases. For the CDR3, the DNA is TGTGCCAGCTCGCGGGACCACAATGAGCAGTTCTTC. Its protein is CASSRDHNEQFF. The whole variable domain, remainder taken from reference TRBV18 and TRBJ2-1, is NAGVMQNPRHLVRRRGQEARLRCSPMKGHSHVYWYRQLPEEGLKFMVYLQKENIIDESGMPKERFSAEFPKEGPSILRIQQVVRGDSAAYFCASSRDHNEQFFGPGTRLTVL.

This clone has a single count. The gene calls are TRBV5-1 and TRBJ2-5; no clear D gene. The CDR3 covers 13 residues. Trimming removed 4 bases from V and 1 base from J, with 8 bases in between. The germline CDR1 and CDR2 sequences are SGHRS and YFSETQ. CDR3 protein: CASSGPSQETQYF. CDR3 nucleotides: TGCGCCAGCAGCGGGCCGTCCCAAGAGACCCAGTACTTC. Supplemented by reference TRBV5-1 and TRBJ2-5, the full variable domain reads KAGVTQTPRYLIKTRGQQVTLSCSPISGHRSVSWYQQTPGQGLQFLFEYFSETQRNKGNFPGRFSGRQFSNSRSEMNVSTLELGDSALYLCASSGPSQETQYFGPGTRLLVL.

The DNA of the CDR3 is TGTGCCAGCAGCAAAGGTCATCGGCTAGCGGGAGTTCCGTCTGAGAATGAGCAGTTCTTC. It encodes CASSKGHRLAGVPSENEQFF. The chain carries TRBV21-1 and TRBJ2-1; whether TRBD2, the table's D call, matches the DNA was not checked. TRBV21-1 is shown as a pseudogene. CDR3 length: 20 residues.

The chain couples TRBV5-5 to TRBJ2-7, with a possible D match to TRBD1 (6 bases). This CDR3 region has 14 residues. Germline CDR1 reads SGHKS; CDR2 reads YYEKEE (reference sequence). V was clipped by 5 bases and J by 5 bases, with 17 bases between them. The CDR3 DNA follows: TGTGCCAGCAGGGACACCAGGGGTCCCCACGAGCAGTACTTC. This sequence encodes CASRDTRGPHEQYF.

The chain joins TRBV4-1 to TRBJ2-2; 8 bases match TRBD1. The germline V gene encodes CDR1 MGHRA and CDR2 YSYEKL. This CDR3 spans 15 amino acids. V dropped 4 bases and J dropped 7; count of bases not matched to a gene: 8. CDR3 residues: CASSLGQGGIGELFF. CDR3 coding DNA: TGCGCCAGCAGCCTTGGACAGGGCGGGATCGGGGAGCTGTTTTTT.

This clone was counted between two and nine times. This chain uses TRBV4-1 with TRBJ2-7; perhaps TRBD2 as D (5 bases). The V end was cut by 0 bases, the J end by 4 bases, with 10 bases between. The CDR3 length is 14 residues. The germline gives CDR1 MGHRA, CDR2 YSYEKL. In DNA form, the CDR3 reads TGCGCCAGCAGCCAAGAAGCTAGAGGGTACGAGCAGTACTTC. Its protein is CASSQEARGYEQYF.

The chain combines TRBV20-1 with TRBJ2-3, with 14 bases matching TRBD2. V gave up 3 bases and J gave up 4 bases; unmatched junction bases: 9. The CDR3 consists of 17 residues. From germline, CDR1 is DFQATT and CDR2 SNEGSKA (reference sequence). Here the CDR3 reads CSASSGTSGSRADTQYF. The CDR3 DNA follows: TGCAGTGCTAGTTCCGGGACTAGCGGGAGTAGGGCAGATACGCAGTATTTT.

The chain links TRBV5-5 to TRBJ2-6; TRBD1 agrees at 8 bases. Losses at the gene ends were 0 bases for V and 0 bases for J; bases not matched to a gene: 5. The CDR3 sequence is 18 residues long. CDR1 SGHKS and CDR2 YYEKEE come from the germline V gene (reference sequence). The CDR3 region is CASSLVPGGLSGANVLTF. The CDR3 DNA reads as TGTGCCAGCAGCTTGGTTCCAGGGGGCCTCTCTGGGGCCAACGTCCTGACTTTC. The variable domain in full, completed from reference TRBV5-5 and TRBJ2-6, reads DAGVTQSPTHLIKTRGQQVTLRCSPISGHKSVSWYQQVLGQGPQFIFQYYEKEERGRGNFPDRFSARQFPNYSSELNVNALLLGDSALYLCASSLVPGGLSGANVLTFGAGSRLTVL.

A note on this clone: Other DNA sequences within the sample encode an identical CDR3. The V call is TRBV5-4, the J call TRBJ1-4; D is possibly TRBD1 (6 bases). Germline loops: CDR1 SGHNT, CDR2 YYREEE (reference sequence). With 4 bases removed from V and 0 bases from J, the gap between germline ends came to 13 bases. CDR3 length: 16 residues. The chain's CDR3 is CASSMDRPTTNEKLFF. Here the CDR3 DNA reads TGTGCCAGCAGCATGGACAGACCTACAACTAATGAAAAACTGTTTTTT.

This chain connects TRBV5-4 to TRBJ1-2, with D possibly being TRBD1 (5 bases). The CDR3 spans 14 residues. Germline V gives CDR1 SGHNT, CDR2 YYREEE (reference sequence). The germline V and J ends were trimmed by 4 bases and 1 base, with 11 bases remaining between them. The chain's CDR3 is CASSPTRVNYGYTF. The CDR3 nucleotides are TGTGCCAGCAGCCCGACCAGGGTTAACTATGGCTACACCTTC.

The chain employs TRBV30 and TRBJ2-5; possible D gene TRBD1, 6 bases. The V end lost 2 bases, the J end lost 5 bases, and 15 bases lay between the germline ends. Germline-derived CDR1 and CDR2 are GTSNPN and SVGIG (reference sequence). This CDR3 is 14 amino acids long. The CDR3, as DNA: TGTGCCTGGAGTACCCCAGGGGCGCTGGAGACCCAGTACTTC. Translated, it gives CAWSTPGALETQYF.

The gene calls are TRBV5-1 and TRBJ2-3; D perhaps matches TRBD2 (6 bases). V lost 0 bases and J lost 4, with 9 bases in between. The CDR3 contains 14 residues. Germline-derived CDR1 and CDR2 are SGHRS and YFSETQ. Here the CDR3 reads CASSLAGAADTQYF. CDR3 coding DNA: TGCGCCAGCAGCTTGGCGGGAGCGGCAGATACGCAGTATTTT.

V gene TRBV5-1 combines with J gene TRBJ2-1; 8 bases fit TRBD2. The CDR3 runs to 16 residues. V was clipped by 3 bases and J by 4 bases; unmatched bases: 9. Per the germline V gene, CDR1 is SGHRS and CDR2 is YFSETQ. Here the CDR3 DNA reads TGCGCCAGCAGCTCCCAACCGGGACTAGAATACAATGAGCAGTTCTTC. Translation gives CASSSQPGLEYNEQFF. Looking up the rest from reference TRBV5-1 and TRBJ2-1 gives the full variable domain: KAGVTQTPRYLIKTRGQQVTLSCSPISGHRSVSWYQQTPGQGLQFLFEYFSETQRNKGNFPGRFSGRQFSNSRSEMNVSTLELGDSALYLCASSSQPGLEYNEQFFGPGTRLTVL.

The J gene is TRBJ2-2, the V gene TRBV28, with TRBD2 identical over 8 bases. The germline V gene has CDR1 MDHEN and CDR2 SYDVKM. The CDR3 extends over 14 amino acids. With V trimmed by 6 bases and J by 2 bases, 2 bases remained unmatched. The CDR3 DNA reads TGTGCCAGCAGACTAGCGGAAAACACCGGGGAGCTGTTTTTT. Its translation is CASRLAENTGELFF.

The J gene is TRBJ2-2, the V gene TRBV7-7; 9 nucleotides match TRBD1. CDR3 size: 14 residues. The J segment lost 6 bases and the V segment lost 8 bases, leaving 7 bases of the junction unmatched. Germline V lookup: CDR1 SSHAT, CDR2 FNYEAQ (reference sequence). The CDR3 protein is CASARDRAPGELFF. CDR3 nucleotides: TGTGCCAGCGCCCGGGACAGGGCGCCCGGGGAGCTGTTTTTT.

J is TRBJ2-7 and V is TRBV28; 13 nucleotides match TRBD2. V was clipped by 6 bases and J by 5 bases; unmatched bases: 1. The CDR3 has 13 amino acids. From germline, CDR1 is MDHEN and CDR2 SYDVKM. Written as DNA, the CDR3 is TGTGCCAGCAGAACTAGCGGGAGGGACGAGCAGTACTTC. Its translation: CASRTSGRDEQYF. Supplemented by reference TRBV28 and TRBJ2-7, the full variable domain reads DVKVTQSSRYLVKRTGEKVFLECVQDMDHENMFWYRQDPGLGLRLIYFSYDVKMKEKGDIPEGYSVSREKKERFSLILESASTNQTSMYLCASRTSGRDEQYFGPGTRLTVT.

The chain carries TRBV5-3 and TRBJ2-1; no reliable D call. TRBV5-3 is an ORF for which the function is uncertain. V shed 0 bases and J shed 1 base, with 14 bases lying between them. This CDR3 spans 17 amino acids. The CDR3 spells CARSLGADGLSYNEQFF. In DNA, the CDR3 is TGTGCCAGAAGCTTGGGGGCCGACGGCTTGTCCTACAATGAGCAGTTCTTC.

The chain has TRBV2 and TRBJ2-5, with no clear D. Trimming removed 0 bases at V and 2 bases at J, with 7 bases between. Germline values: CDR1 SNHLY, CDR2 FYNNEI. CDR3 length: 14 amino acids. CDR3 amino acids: CASSEAAVQETQYF. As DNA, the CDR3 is TGTGCCAGCAGTGAAGCGGCGGTTCAAGAGACCCAGTACTTC.